A single sample is the source of the 2 T cell receptor beta chains below, sequenced in a study of post-analysis software for immune sequencing data. Their specific antigens are unknown. Findings and caveats of the study: Five TRBV segments, including TRBV5-6, TRBV5-1 and TRBV20-1, were more frequent in patients than controls.

Each TCR beta cDNA library carried unique molecular identifiers. Using its own MiXCR run on the PCR reads, TCRdb lists one record per CDR3 protein. Here the sample spans about 540,000 distinct CDR3 sequences, approximately 31% being singletons. Sequencing used blood. These receptors were collected from a girl aged 2 to 17 with multiple sclerosis.

The V gene is TRBV10-3, the J gene TRBJ1-5; possibly TRBD1 for D (5 bases). CDR3 length equals 15 residues. V was cut by 0 bases and J by 6 bases, with 12 bases left in between. Germline CDR1 and CDR2: ENHRY and SYGVKD. For the CDR3, the DNA is TGTGCCATCAGTGAGTCGGGGGGATCCGGTCAGCCCCAGCATTTT. Residues: CAISESGGSGQPQHF.

This clonotype was seen a handful of times. This chain uses TRBV5-1 with TRBJ2-7, with 9 bases aligning to TRBD1. Germline V gene data show CDR1 as SGHRS and CDR2 as YFSETQ. J lost 5 bases, V lost 4 bases, and 1 base had no gene match. This CDR3 has 12 amino acids. The CDR3 DNA sequence: TGCGCCAGCAGCCGGACAGGGGACGAGCAGTACTTC. Translated, it gives CASSRTGDEQYF.